Shown below are 2 T cell receptor beta chains from a single sample sequenced in a study of cytotoxic CD8 clonotypes in ibrutinib-treated CLL. Generated by immunoSEQ multiplex PCR, the TCRdb table keeps only in-frame clones and is missing some. The sample has about 97,000 clones; roughly three quarters are singletons. The sample consisted of PBMCs, taken after 24 months of ibrutinib treatment. Receptors originate from a human donor with chronic lymphocytic leukemia.

The rearrangement uses TRBV28 and TRBJ2-1; 13 nucleotides agree with TRBD2. This CDR3 comprises 17 residues. The V gene's germline CDR1 is MDHEN and CDR2 SYDVKM. The ends lost 6 bases at V and 9 bases at J; junction bases unmatched: 14. The CDR3 coding sequence is TGTGCCAGCAGCCTGTGGAAACTAGCGGGAGGGCCGGGTGAGCAGTTCTTC. Amino acid sequence: CASSLWKLAGGPGEQFF.

The rearrangement joins TRBV10-3 to TRBJ2-7, with D possibly TRBD1 on 6 matching bases. This CDR3 is built from 14 residues. V lost 9 bases and J lost 0, with 15 bases in between. Looked up from germline, CDR1 is ENHRY and CDR2 is SYGVKD. This CDR3 reads CAMPGHFCSYEQYF. The CDR3 DNA sequence: TGTGCCATGCCGGGACATTTTTGCTCCTACGAGCAGTACTTC.